This T cell receptor beta chain was captured by sequencing in a study of CD8+ T cells in alopecia areata. Whole-study results and caveats: Patients shared TCRs less clearly than mice did, possibly owing to HLA. In scalp samples, resident alphabeta T cells of normal skin are also sequenced.

cDNA serving as the sequencing template came from extracted, reverse transcribed RNA. Sequenced by immunoSEQ multiplex PCR; TCRdb stores in-frame clones only, minus some. The repertoire has more than 85,000 clones, more than 55% of them found once; the top ten carry about 14%. Germline CDR1 reads SEHNR; CDR2 reads FQNEAQ (reference sequence). CDR3 length: 15 residues. Trimming shortened V by 0 bases and J by 4 bases, and 10 bases separated the two germline ends. Comments on this clone: Its antigen remains unknown.

Treatment of the sample: oral pan-JAK inhibitor, 5-10 mg twice daily. The material was CD8+ T cells sorted from blood, obtained at week 4, from a patient treated with tofacitinib. This sequence originates from a human donor with alopecia areata. The chain is built from TRBV7-9 and TRBJ2-1; D is possibly TRBD2 (5 bases). CDR3 DNA: TGTGCCAGCAGCTTAGCCGTAGCGACGTACAATGAGCAGTTCTTC. Amino acids: CASSLAVATYNEQFF.